This T cell receptor beta chain was sequenced in a study of cytomegalovirus exposure and HLA in healthy donors. General observations from the study: Three CMV-associated chains were confirmed in vitro to be specific for CMV antigens. Researchers catalogued approximately 160 TCR beta chains as cytomegalovirus-associated. As was reported, the HLA-A and HLA-B alleles of most subjects were accurately predicted from TCR beta sequences.

Primers included in the PCR were 60 Vbeta and 13 Jbeta primers. Generated by immunoSEQ multiplex PCR, the TCRdb table keeps only in-frame clones and is missing some. The sample lists approximately 190,000 clones, approximately 85% occurring once. There are 15 residues in the CDR3. The germline gives CDR1 SGDLS, CDR2 YYNGEE. Between the trimmed V and J ends, which lost 2 bases and 6 bases, there was a span of 14 bases. As to this clone: Its antigen remains unknown.

Specimen: PBMCs. The source of this sequence is a woman under 30 in good health and CMV-seronegative. This chain connects TRBV9 to TRBJ2-2; D is uncertain. CDR3 in DNA: TGTGCCAGCAGCGTGATATCACTGCCGGCCGGGGAGCTGTTTTTT. This sequence encodes CASSVISLPAGELFF.